This T cell receptor (beta chain) was captured in a study of blood T cell repertoires in COVID-19. At the level of the study: Both acute and convalescent COVID-19 samples were obtained from the United States, Italy and Spain. T cells, B-cell-depleted T cells, or PBMCs supplied cDNA or gDNA.

Assay: immunoSEQ multiplex PCR; the TCRdb copy retains only in-frame clones and omits some. Here the sample spans about 89,000 clones, approximately 80% being singletons. CDR3 length: 13 amino acids. Trimming shortened V by 1 base and J by 3 bases, and 6 bases separated the two germline ends. CDR1 and CDR2 (germline): KGHSH, LQKENI. A remark on this clone: At the DNA level, this CDR3 is encoded by other sequences in the same sample as well.

The chain couples TRBV18 to TRBJ1-2; D remains unclear. The sequence derives from a man in his sixties or seventies with acute or convalescent COVID-19. The sequencing input was peripheral blood. CDR3 sequence reads: CASSPQDYYGYTF. The DNA for the CDR3 is TGTGCCAGCTCACCACAGGACTACTATGGCTACACCTTC.